This passage covers 31 T cell receptor beta chains from one sample sequenced in a study of T cells in Graves' hyperthyroidism and ophthalmopathy. TCR beta CDR3 region amplification was performed from RNA transcripts. Researchers ran a first-round RT-PCR on the TCR CDR3 using the HTBI primer set. TCRdb itself ran the multiplex PCR reads through MiXCR, one entry per CDR3 protein. In the table there are 660,000 or so distinct CDR3 sequences, less than 25% of which are singletons. The sample taken for sequencing was blood. These receptors all stem from a man aged 25-45 years with Graves' ophthalmopathy.

In this sample, this clonotype turned up many times. The chain combines TRBV2 with TRBJ2-3; TRBD2 is a possible D gene (6 bases). Trimming removed 6 bases from V and 2 bases from J, with 9 bases in between. Germline V gene sequence: CDR1 SNHLY, CDR2 FYNNEI. CDR3 length: 13 residues. The CDR3 spells CASRGLDTDTQYF. In nucleotides, the CDR3 is TGTGCCAGCAGGGGACTTGACACAGATACGCAGTATTTT.

This clonotype showed up many times. The genes are TRBV20-1 and TRBJ1-1, with TRBD1 identical over 9 bases. The CDR3 is made up of 16 amino acids. Germline V gene sequence: CDR1 DFQATT, CDR2 SNEGSKA (reference sequence). V shed 4 bases, J shed 4 bases, and the junction held 13 bases outside the gene matches. CDR3 bases: TGCAGTGCTACTAACCTTTGGACAGGGGCGGGCACTGAAGCTTTCTTT. Translation: CSATNLWTGAGTEAFF.

This clonotype occurred a few times. The CDR3 spells CASSPIGANTGELFF. The CDR3 bases are TGCGCCAGCAGCCCCATAGGGGCGAACACCGGGGAGCTGTTTTTT. This chain joins TRBV5-1 and TRBJ2-2; a weak D match, TRBD1 (5 bases). V was pared by 4 bases and J by 0 bases, with 10 bases between. The CDR3 totals 15 residues. Germline-derived CDR1 and CDR2 are SGHRS and YFSETQ.

The V call is TRBV28, the J call TRBJ2-4, with a possible D match to TRBD1 (5 bases). The V gene's germline CDR1 is MDHEN and CDR2 SYDVKM. There are 13 residues in the CDR3. The ends were cut back, 5 bases at V and 4 bases at J, with 9 bases in the middle. The CDR3 DNA follows: TGTGCCAGCAGTCCGCGGACAAAAAACATTCAGTACTTC. This encodes CASSPRTKNIQYF.

This chain joins TRBV4-1 and TRBJ2-1, with a tentative D call TRBD1 (6 bases). The CDR3 has 15 amino acids. V was cut by 0 bases and J by 4 bases, with 10 bases left in between. Germline CDR1 MGHRA, CDR2 YSYEKL. The CDR3 bases are TGCGCCAGCAGCCAAGAAGGGGGACCTTACAATGAGCAGTTCTTC. It encodes CASSQEGGPYNEQFF.

V and J are TRBV6-1 and TRBJ2-3; 7 nucleotides align to TRBD1. The CDR3 is 15 residues long. In germline, CDR1 is MNHNS, CDR2 SASEGT. V shed 7 bases and J 1 base; nucleotides not matched to a gene: 8. The CDR3 sequence: CASTSRDRGTDTQYF. The CDR3 nucleotides are TGTGCCAGCACCTCCCGAGACAGGGGCACAGATACGCAGTATTTT.

This clonotype occurred many times. This chain joins TRBV7-9 and TRBJ2-5; D gene uncertain. This CDR3 is 14 amino acids long. Germline lookup yields CDR1 SEHNR and CDR2 FQNEAQ (reference sequence). V was cut by 5 bases and J by 3 bases, with 13 bases left in between. The CDR3 coding sequence is TGTGCCAGCAGCCCCCGTCAGTTGGAAGAGACCCAGTACTTC. Its translation: CASSPRQLEETQYF.

The chain combines TRBV28 with TRBJ2-1; 8 nucleotides agree with TRBD2. The ends lost 5 bases at V and 7 bases at J; junction bases unmatched: 4. This CDR3 is 13 amino acids long. From germline, CDR1 is MDHEN and CDR2 SYDVKM. CDR3: CASSSGGWNEQFF. In DNA, the CDR3 is TGTGCCAGCAGTAGCGGGGGTTGGAATGAGCAGTTCTTC.

The genes are TRBV12-3 or TRBV12-4 and TRBJ1-3; D gene ambiguous. V was clipped by 8 bases and J by 4 bases, with 6 bases between them. The CDR3 runs to 11 residues. For the CDR3, the DNA is TGTGCCAGCGAGCGCGGAAACACCATATATTTT. Protein sequence: CASERGNTIYF.

This clonotype is a singleton in its sample. The chain joins TRBV29-1 to TRBJ1-3, with a weak D call TRBD1 (5 bases). V lost 5 bases and J lost 0, with 11 bases in between. This CDR3 is built from 14 residues. Germline V gene data show CDR1 as SQVTM and CDR2 as ANQGSEA. The DNA for the CDR3 is TGCAGCGTTTCTGGGACGCTCTCTGGAAACACCATATATTTT. Translating it yields CSVSGTLSGNTIYF.

The sample holds many counts of this clonotype. The V gene is TRBV28, the J gene TRBJ2-3, with TRBD1 matching 7 bases. This CDR3 is 14 amino acids long. Germline loops: CDR1 MDHEN, CDR2 SYDVKM. Trimming removed 4 bases from V and 2 bases from J; junction bases left unmatched: 3. Written as DNA, the CDR3 is TGTGCCAGCAGTTCGGGACAGCTCACAGATACGCAGTATTTT. Translating it yields CASSSGQLTDTQYF. The full variable domain, its missing parts supplied by reference TRBV28 and TRBJ2-3, is DVKVTQSSRYLVKRTGEKVFLECVQDMDHENMFWYRQDPGLGLRLIYFSYDVKMKEKGDIPEGYSVSREKKERFSLILESASTNQTSMYLCASSSGQLTDTQYFGPGTRLTVL.

This clonotype was observed a few times. V gene TRBV20-1 combines with J gene TRBJ2-1; 12 nucleotides match TRBD2. The CDR3 loop spans 16 amino acids. The V gene's germline CDR1 is DFQATT and CDR2 SNEGSKA (reference sequence). The J segment lost 0 bases and the V segment lost 5 bases, leaving 5 bases of the junction unmatched. CDR3: CSAPPTSGSSYNEQFF. DNA for the CDR3: TGCAGTGCTCCACCGACTAGCGGGAGCTCCTACAATGAGCAGTTCTTC.

This clonotype was counted only a few times. The chain recombines TRBV5-8 with TRBJ1-5; D gene unclear. V lost 0 bases and J 7 bases, leaving 5 bases between the germline ends. Germline V lookup: CDR1 SGHTS, CDR2 YDEGEE. This CDR3 has 12 residues. The CDR3 protein is CASSLAQQPQHF. Written as DNA, the CDR3 is TGTGCCAGCAGCTTGGCACAACAGCCCCAGCATTTT.

The V and J genes are TRBV4-3 and TRBJ1-6; D call uncertain. CDR1 and CDR2 from the germline V gene are LGHNA and YSLEER. V was clipped by 0 bases and J by 6 bases, with 9 bases between them. The CDR3 sequence is 15 residues long. CDR3: CASSQDGDLNSPLHF. The DNA for the CDR3 is TGCGCCAGCAGCCAAGACGGAGACCTTAATTCACCCCTCCACTTT.

This clonotype has ten or more counts. This chain connects TRBV7-9 to TRBJ2-3, with TRBD2 identical over 10 bases. Unmatched junction bases numbered 5, after V lost 1 base and J lost 4 bases. Germline values: CDR1 SEHNR, CDR2 FQNEAQ (reference sequence). The CDR3 loop spans 16 amino acids. In DNA, the CDR3 is TGTGCCAGCAGCTTAGGGACTAGCGGCCAATCAGATACGCAGTATTTT. Encoded protein: CASSLGTSGQSDTQYF. Filled out from reference TRBV7-9 and TRBJ2-3, the complete variable domain reads DTGVSQNPRHKITKRGQNVTFRCDPISEHNRLYWYRQTLGQGPEFLTYFQNEAQLEKSRLLSDRFSAERPKGSFSTLEIQRTEQGDSAMYLCASSLGTSGQSDTQYFGPGTRLTVL.

V usage is TRBV28 and J usage is TRBJ1-2; no firm D call. The germline CDR1 and CDR2 sequences are MDHEN and SYDVKM. The CDR3 length is 13 residues. V was cut by 5 bases and J by 4 bases, with 11 bases left in between. The CDR3 DNA reads TGTGCCAGCAGTACTGGCGTAAGCTATGGCTACACCTTC. This translates into CASSTGVSYGYTF.

V and J are TRBV6-1 and TRBJ1-1, with TRBD1 matching over 8 bases. CDR3 length: 16 amino acids. CDR1 is MNHNS, CDR2 SASEGT, per germline. The V and J ends lost 3 bases and 6 bases, in that order; junction bases with no gene match: 12. The DNA for the CDR3 is TGTGCCAGCAGTGATACCTACTTGGGGACAGGTCCTGAAGCTTTCTTT. Encoded protein: CASSDTYLGTGPEAFF.

The V call is TRBV28, the J call TRBJ1-1; no clear D gene. This CDR3 is 13 amino acids long. Trimming removed 6 bases at V and 3 bases at J, with 11 bases between. Germline lookup yields CDR1 MDHEN and CDR2 SYDVKM. Here the CDR3 reads CASSPGKYTEAFF. CDR3 sequence (DNA): TGTGCCAGCAGCCCCGGAAAATACACTGAAGCTTTCTTT.

This clonotype was detected many times. The chain links TRBV5-1 to TRBJ2-7; 8 nucleotides agree with TRBD1. The CDR3 runs 14 residues. V dropped 2 bases and J dropped 3; count of bases not matched to a gene: 4. From germline, CDR1 is SGHRS and CDR2 YFSETQ. CDR3 bases: TGCGCCAGCAGCTTCGACAGGGGAGGCTACGAGCAGTACTTC. The encoded protein is CASSFDRGGYEQYF.

The chain is built from TRBV30 and TRBJ2-5, with D tentatively TRBD1 (5 bases). CDR1 and CDR2 from the germline V gene are GTSNPN and SVGIG (reference sequence). CDR3 length equals 13 residues. Trimming removed 4 bases at V and 2 bases at J, with 11 bases between. The CDR3 is CAWIGHLQETQYF. DNA of the CDR3: TGTGCCTGGATCGGACACTTACAAGAGACCCAGTACTTC.

This clonotype came up many times. The rearrangement uses TRBV28 and TRBJ2-3; no firm D call. CDR3 length equals 14 residues. The V end was cut by 8 bases, the J end by 2 bases, with 14 bases between. Germline loops: CDR1 MDHEN, CDR2 SYDVKM. The CDR3 DNA reads TGTGCCAGCTCGCCCGAACAGCCCACAGATACGCAGTATTTT. Residues: CASSPEQPTDTQYF.

The chain combines TRBV7-9 with TRBJ2-7, with D maybe TRBD1 (5 bases). CDR3 length: 14 amino acids. Germline CDR1 is SEHNR and CDR2 is FQNEAQ (reference sequence). V was shortened by 2 bases and J by 2 bases, with 10 bases between the two germline ends. CDR3 DNA sequence: TGTGCCAGCAGCTTATCCAGGGTAGCCTACGAGCAGTACTTC. Residues: CASSLSRVAYEQYF.

This clonotype was counted a single time. V gene TRBV5-6 combines with J gene TRBJ1-1; D gene ambiguous. The V and J ends lost 0 bases and 2 bases respectively, with 8 bases between them. CDR3 length: 14 amino acids. Germline lookup yields CDR1 SGHDT and CDR2 YYEEEE. The CDR3 DNA reads TGTGCCAGCAGCTTGGACGGGTTTAACACTGAAGCTTTCTTT. Its protein is CASSLDGFNTEAFF. Full variable domain (outside the CDR3, taken from reference TRBV5-6 and TRBJ1-1): DAGVTQSPTHLIKTRGQQVTLRCSPKSGHDTVSWYQQALGQGPQFIFQYYEEEERQRGNFPDRFSGHQFPNYSSELNVNALLLGDSALYLCASSLDGFNTEAFFGQGTRLTVV.

J is TRBJ2-7 and V is TRBV6-4; D remains ambiguous. V lost 4 bases and J lost 3, with 13 bases in between. Germline V lookup: CDR1 MRHNA, CDR2 SNTAGT. The CDR3 sequence is 14 residues long. CDR3 residues: CASSADGRRYEQYF. The CDR3, as DNA: TGTGCCAGCAGTGCGGATGGACGGCGCTACGAGCAGTACTTC.

In this sample, this clonotype turned up a few times. The CDR3, as DNA: TGTGCCAGCAGCTTAGTAAGCGGGAGTACGGTCACAGATACGCAGTATTTT. Encoded protein: CASSLVSGSTVTDTQYF. V gene TRBV7-9 combines with J gene TRBJ2-3; the match to TRBD2 covers 8 bases. Germline V CDR1 and CDR2: SEHNR, FQNEAQ (reference sequence). Losses at the gene ends were 1 base for V and 2 bases for J; bases not matched to a gene: 8. The CDR3 runs 17 residues.

This clonotype has a count of ten or more. The chain is built from TRBV20-1 and TRBJ2-3; 8 positions agree with TRBD2. CDR3 length: 16 residues. Germline lookup yields CDR1 DFQATT and CDR2 SNEGSKA (reference sequence). Unmatched junction bases numbered 14, after V lost 6 bases and J lost 3 bases. CDR3 DNA sequence: TGCAGTGCCCAATCTCGGGAGGGAGTCTCGACAGATACGCAGTATTTT. Its protein product is CSAQSREGVSTDTQYF.

In its sample, this clonotype was seen many times. This chain links TRBV5-1 with TRBJ2-1, with 7 bases lining up with TRBD1. Losses at the gene ends were 3 bases for V and 2 bases for J; bases not matched to a gene: 5. Looked up from germline, CDR1 is SGHRS and CDR2 is YFSETQ. The CDR3 sequence is 15 residues long. CDR3: CASSSTGTAYNEQFF. CDR3 nucleotides: TGCGCCAGCAGCTCTACCGGGACAGCCTACAATGAGCAGTTCTTC.

The chain has TRBV11-2 and TRBJ1-1; 7 nucleotides align to TRBD1. Trimming at V came to 0 bases and at J to 1 base, leaving 14 bases not matched to a gene. The CDR3 totals 19 residues. CDR1 and CDR2 (germline): SGHAT, FQNNGV. The CDR3 DNA reads TGTGCCAGCAGCTTAGACCTTATTAACAGGGGAACAAAGAACACTGAAGCTTTCTTT. It encodes CASSLDLINRGTKNTEAFF.

This clonotype was seen only a few times. This sequence joins TRBV15 and TRBJ1-4; TRBD1 might be the D (5 bases). Deletions cut 0 bases from V and 5 bases from J, with 10 bases between. The CDR3 extends over 15 amino acids. The V gene's germline CDR1 is LNHNV and CDR2 YYDKDF (reference sequence). The CDR3: CATSRDYGGNEKLFF. The CDR3 bases are TGTGCCACCAGCAGAGATTACGGGGGAAATGAAAAACTGTTTTTT. The complete variable domain, with remaining parts taken from reference TRBV15 and TRBJ1-4, reads DAMVIQNPRYQVTQFGKPVTLSCSQTLNHNVMYWYQQKSSQAPKLLFHYYDKDFNNEADTPDNFQSRRPNTSFCFLDIRSPGLGDTAMYLCATSRDYGGNEKLFFGSGTQLSVL.

This clonotype has just a few counts. The chain carries TRBV9 and TRBJ1-2, with 8 bases fitting TRBD1. Germline V gene data show CDR1 as SGDLS and CDR2 as YYNGEE. Unmatched junction bases numbered 5, after V lost 1 base and J lost 0 bases. CDR3 length equals 16 residues. The CDR3 DNA follows: TGTGCCAGCAGCGTATCTAGACAGGGGACTAACTATGGCTACACCTTC. Residues: CASSVSRQGTNYGYTF.

The chain recombines TRBV6-1 with TRBJ1-2; D may be TRBD1 (5 bases). There are 14 residues in the CDR3. In germline, CDR1 is MNHNS, CDR2 SASEGT. Trimming stripped 4 bases from V and 3 bases from J, with 12 bases between. The DNA of the CDR3 is TGTGCCAGCAGTGTCGCGGGGGGTGACTATGGCTACACCTTC. Protein: CASSVAGGDYGYTF.